A single sample is the source of the 29 T cell receptor beta chains below, sequenced in a study of control samples from healthy donors and cancer patients. Sequenced by immunoSEQ multiplex PCR; TCRdb stores in-frame clones only, minus some. The sample yields fewer than 200,000 clones, around 90% seen once. Sequenced material: blood. The source is a man between 25 and 39 years old in good health.

This clone has just one count. The chain joins TRBV14 to TRBJ2-1; D is undetermined. The CDR3 runs to 14 residues. CDR1 and CDR2 from the germline V gene are SGHDN and FVKESK. V gave up 2 bases and J gave up 6 bases, with 11 bases separating them. In DNA form, the CDR3 reads TGTGCCAGCAGCCAATTGATAAGTTTCAATGAGCAGTTCTTC. Translated: CASSQLISFNEQFF.

This chain uses TRBV19 with TRBJ1-5, with a possible D match to TRBD1 (5 bases). Deletions cut 5 bases from V and 1 base from J, with 9 bases between. The CDR3 contains 14 residues. Germline V gene data show CDR1 as LNHDA and CDR2 as SQIVND (reference sequence). This CDR3 is CASSPRDSNQPQHF. The CDR3 DNA follows: TGTGCCAGTAGTCCCCGGGACAGCAATCAGCCCCAGCATTTT.

This chain connects TRBV19 to TRBJ1-5; 7 nucleotides agree with TRBD1. V dropped 6 bases and J dropped 7; count of bases not matched to a gene: 3. The CDR3 is 12 amino acids. CDR1 is LNHDA, CDR2 SQIVND, per germline (reference sequence). In nucleotides, the CDR3 is TGTGCCAGTAGCCCGACAGGGCAGCCCCAGCATTTT. As protein: CASSPTGQPQHF.

The V gene is TRBV19, the J gene TRBJ2-1, with a weak D call TRBD2 (6 bases). Looked up from germline, CDR1 is LNHDA and CDR2 is SQIVND (reference sequence). V was shortened by 1 base and J by 7 bases, with 14 bases between the two germline ends. The CDR3 loop spans 15 amino acids. The CDR3 DNA reads as TGTGCCAGTAGTATAGGGCGGGGACTTGGGAATGAGCAGTTCTTC. Translated, it gives CASSIGRGLGNEQFF.

The sample holds one count of this clone. CDR3 DNA sequence: TGTGCCAGCAGCTCGACAGGTTCGGCCGGAGAGACCCAGTACTTC. It yields the protein CASSSTGSAGETQYF. The chain is built from TRBV7-7 and TRBJ2-5; a possible D gene is TRBD1 (6 bases). The CDR3 has 15 residues. Germline-derived CDR1 and CDR2 are SSHAT and FNYEAQ (reference sequence). Trimming stripped 4 bases from V and 4 bases from J, with 16 bases between.

The V call is TRBV5-1, the J call TRBJ1-3; D is ambiguous. Trimming removed 2 bases from V and 0 bases from J, with 9 bases in between. Germline CDR1 and CDR2: SGHRS and YFSETQ. The CDR3 spans 15 residues. The chain's CDR3 is CASSLGGNSGNTIYF. The CDR3 nucleotides read TGCGCCAGCAGCTTAGGTGGGAACTCTGGAAACACCATATATTTT. Based on the CDR3 plus reference TRBV5-1 and TRBJ1-3, the full variable domain is KAGVTQTPRYLIKTRGQQVTLSCSPISGHRSVSWYQQTPGQGLQFLFEYFSETQRNKGNFPGRFSGRQFSNSRSEMNVSTLELGDSALYLCASSLGGNSGNTIYFGEGSWLTVV.

The chain uses TRBV6-2 or TRBV6-3 and TRBJ1-5; D might be TRBD1 (5 bases). The CDR3 sequence is 16 residues long. The ends were cut back, 4 bases at V and 1 base at J, with 14 bases in the middle. CDR1 and CDR2 (germline): MNHEY, SVGEGT. CDR3 protein: CASSWGTGGSNQPQHF. CDR3 nucleotide sequence: TGTGCCAGCAGTTGGGGGACGGGAGGGAGCAATCAGCCCCAGCATTTT.

J is TRBJ1-2 and V is TRBV29-1; 8 positions match TRBD1. Germline assignment: CDR1 SQVTM and CDR2 ANQGSEA. V trimming: 6 bases; J trimming: 8 bases; junction bases outside the gene matches: 11. The CDR3 covers 13 residues. The CDR3 is CSVHRQGAPGYTF. CDR3 coding DNA: TGCAGCGTCCACCGCCAGGGGGCCCCCGGCTACACCTTC.

This sequence joins TRBV27 and TRBJ1-2, with 7 bases fitting TRBD1. The CDR3 is 13 amino acids. The ends lost 6 bases at V and 4 bases at J; junction bases unmatched: 5. Germline CDR1 is MNHEY and CDR2 is SMNVEV (reference sequence). The CDR3 spells CASSREGAYGYTF. The DNA of the CDR3 is TGTGCCAGCAGCCGGGAGGGGGCCTATGGCTACACCTTC.

V usage is TRBV6-5 and J usage is TRBJ2-1; weak D call: TRBD1 (5 bases). The germline V gene encodes CDR1 MNHEY and CDR2 SVGAGI. The germline V and J ends were trimmed by 2 bases and 0 bases, with 11 bases remaining between them. This CDR3 spans 16 amino acids. The DNA for the CDR3 is TGTGCCAGCAGTTACGGGGCAACGAGCTCCTACAATGAGCAGTTCTTC. Amino acids: CASSYGATSSYNEQFF.

The chain recombines TRBV30 with TRBJ2-1; the match to TRBD1 covers 10 bases. From germline, CDR1 is GTSNPN and CDR2 SVGIG (reference sequence). V dropped 2 bases and J dropped 3; count of bases not matched to a gene: 10. The CDR3 length is 17 residues. CDR3 sequence reads: CAWSPKWGDRGYNEQFF. DNA for the CDR3: TGTGCCTGGAGTCCCAAATGGGGGGACAGGGGCTACAATGAGCAGTTCTTC. Full variable domain (missing parts from reference TRBV30 and TRBJ2-1): SQTIHQWPATLVQPVGSPLSLECTVEGTSNPNLYWYRQAAGRGLQLLFYSVGIGQISSEVPQNLSASRPQDRQFILSSKKLLLSDSGFYLCAWSPKWGDRGYNEQFFGPGTRLTVL.

The chain couples TRBV5-1 to TRBJ1-6, with D possibly matching TRBD1 (6 bases). Germline CDR1 SGHRS, CDR2 YFSETQ. Trimming cost V 4 bases and J 5 bases, with 13 bases left between them. The CDR3 contains 15 residues. The chain's CDR3 is CASSATGSNNSPLHF. The CDR3 nucleotides are TGCGCCAGCAGCGCAACAGGGTCGAATAATTCACCCCTCCACTTT.

This sequence joins TRBV28 and TRBJ1-2, with a tentative D call TRBD1 (5 bases). With 5 bases removed from V and 7 bases from J, the gap between germline ends came to 11 bases. CDR1 is MDHEN, CDR2 SYDVKM, per germline. The CDR3 is 12 residues long. The CDR3 reads CASSPRDGGYTF. CDR3 sequence (DNA): TGTGCCAGCAGTCCCAGGGACGGTGGCTACACCTTC.

The V gene is TRBV7-6, the J gene TRBJ2-1; 12 bases fit TRBD2. V trimming: 5 bases; J trimming: 12 bases; junction bases outside the gene matches: 11. The CDR3 length is 15 residues. Germline CDR1 SGHVS, CDR2 FNYEAQ. CDR3 residues: CASSPLAGGPTGQFF. In DNA, the CDR3 is TGTGCCAGCAGCCCGCTAGCGGGAGGGCCGACAGGGCAGTTCTTC.

This clone is a singleton in its sample. The V and J genes are TRBV12-3 or TRBV12-4 and TRBJ2-7; no clear D. This CDR3 contains 11 residues. The V end lost 6 bases, the J end lost 5 bases, and 8 bases lay between the germline ends. The CDR3 loop is CASRGYHEQYF. The CDR3 DNA reads TGTGCCAGCAGGGGGTACCACGAGCAGTACTTC.

The rearrangement uses TRBV6-5 and TRBJ2-1; D is ambiguous. The CDR3 contains 13 residues. Germline lookup yields CDR1 MNHEY and CDR2 SVGAGI. V shed 6 bases and J shed 3 bases, with 9 bases lying between them. In DNA form, the CDR3 reads TGTGCCAGCAGGGGCGGAGACTACAATGAGCAGTTCTTC. The encoded protein is CASRGGDYNEQFF.

The chain joins TRBV27 to TRBJ2-7; tentative D call: TRBD2 (7 bases). Germline CDR1 reads MNHEY; CDR2 reads SMNVEV (reference sequence). The CDR3 has 15 amino acids. Trimming shortened V by 3 bases and J by 3 bases, and 15 bases separated the two germline ends. CDR3 in DNA: TGTGCCAGCAGTTTGGGAGGGGGGACACTCTACGAGCAGTACTTC. This translates into CASSLGGGTLYEQYF.

V gene TRBV11-2 combines with J gene TRBJ2-5; D might be TRBD1 (6 bases). Germline V gene lookup returns CDR1 SGHAT and CDR2 FQNNGV. The CDR3 has 14 amino acids. The V gene lost 5 bases and the J gene lost 9 bases, with 19 bases spanning the gap. The CDR3 spells CASSARTAQGAQYF. The CDR3 nucleotides are TGTGCCAGCAGCGCCCGGACAGCCCAAGGGGCCCAGTACTTC. The full variable domain, in which reference TRBV11-2 and TRBJ2-5 provide the parts outside the CDR3, is EAGVAQSPRYKIIEKRQSVAFWCNPISGHATLYWYQQILGQGPKLLIQFQNNGVVDDSQLPKDRFSAERLKGVDSTLKIQPAKLEDSAVYLCASSARTAQGAQYFGPGTRLLVL.

This rearrangement joins TRBV30 to TRBJ1-4; D call uncertain. The CDR3 sequence is 15 residues long. V dropped 3 bases and J dropped 4 bases, with 15 bases sitting between them. The germline CDR1 and CDR2 sequences are GTSNPN and SVGIG (reference sequence). CDR3 residues: CAWSVWASRNEKLFF. CDR3 sequence (DNA): TGTGCCTGGAGCGTCTGGGCCAGCCGTAATGAAAAACTGTTTTTT.

This clone was counted a single time. This rearrangement joins TRBV3-1 (or the pseudogene TRBV3-2) to TRBJ2-2; D is uncertain. The CDR3 contains 14 residues. V was shortened by 0 bases and J by 8 bases, with 10 bases between the two germline ends. CDR1 and CDR2 from the germline V gene are LGHDT and YNNKEL (reference sequence). CDR3 coding DNA: TGTGCCAGCAGCCAAGATATTTATGGAGGGGAGCTGTTTTTT. It specifies CASSQDIYGGELFF.

The chain recombines TRBV5-1 with TRBJ1-6, with 7 bases identical to TRBD1. This CDR3 has 15 residues. V dropped 3 bases and J dropped 5; count of bases not matched to a gene: 5. Germline V lookup: CDR1 SGHRS, CDR2 YFSETQ. For the CDR3, the DNA is TGCGCCAGCAGCTCGGGACAGCCCGATAATTCACCCCTCCACTTT. Protein: CASSSGQPDNSPLHF.

The rearrangement links TRBV7-8 to TRBJ1-3; tentatively, D is TRBD1 (6 bases). The germline gives CDR1 SGHVS, CDR2 FQNEAQ. This CDR3 has 14 residues. Trimming removed 2 bases from V and 4 bases from J, with 9 bases in between. The CDR3 loop reads CASSLKGGGNTIYF. The CDR3 DNA reads TGTGCCAGCAGCTTAAAGGGGGGGGGAAACACCATATATTTT.

This sequence joins TRBV20-1 and TRBJ2-1; D gene ambiguous. This CDR3 has 11 amino acids. V shed 4 bases and J shed 4 bases, with 5 bases lying between them. Germline V lookup: CDR1 DFQATT, CDR2 SNEGSKA (reference sequence). CDR3 in DNA: TGCAGTGCTATGCAGTACAATGAGCAGTTCTTC. The encoded protein is CSAMQYNEQFF.

The rearrangement links TRBV5-5 to TRBJ2-1, with 7 bases aligning to TRBD2. Germline V gene lookup returns CDR1 SGHKS and CDR2 YYEKEE (reference sequence). Trimming took 3 bases from V and 4 from J; bases not matched to a gene: 7. The CDR3 spans 15 residues. Written as DNA, the CDR3 is TGTGCCAGCAGCTCGGGAGGTTCCTATTACAATGAGCAGTTCTTC. It codes for CASSSGGSYYNEQFF.

This clone was detected only a few times. The chain employs TRBV6-2 or TRBV6-3 and TRBJ1-1, with 9 bases aligning to TRBD1. V gave up 2 bases and J gave up 1 base; unmatched junction bases: 8. Germline V gene sequence: CDR1 MNHEY, CDR2 SVGEGT. The CDR3 has 17 residues. CDR3 in DNA: TGTGCCAGCAGTTACCGATTACAGGGGGCAGAGAACACTGAAGCTTTCTTT. It encodes CASSYRLQGAENTEAFF.

This sequence joins TRBV11-3 and TRBJ2-1; D tentatively fits TRBD1 or TRBD2 (5 bases each). The length of the CDR3 is 17 residues. Trimming pared 0 bases from V and 0 bases from J, leaving 12 bases between. Per the germline V gene, CDR1 is SGHNT and CDR2 is YENEEA. Here the CDR3 DNA reads TGTGCCAGCAGCTTAGATCTTGCAGGGAGCTCCTACAATGAGCAGTTCTTC. It specifies CASSLDLAGSSYNEQFF.

This chain links TRBV4-3 with TRBJ1-5; D remains ambiguous. Germline V gene lookup returns CDR1 LGHNA and CDR2 YSLEER. The CDR3 is 14 residues long. V shed 1 base and J shed 7 bases, with 11 bases lying between them. CDR3 loop: CASSQVTGGQPQHF. CDR3 coding DNA: TGCGCCAGCAGCCAAGTAACGGGTGGGCAGCCCCAGCATTTT.

The V and J genes are TRBV7-9 and TRBJ1-5, with TRBD1 as a possible D gene (5 bases). Looked up from germline, CDR1 is SEHNR and CDR2 is FQNEAQ (reference sequence). Trimming removed 2 bases at V and 5 bases at J, with 10 bases between. CDR3 length equals 14 residues. The CDR3 nucleotides are TGTGCCAGCAGCTTACCAGGGAGGGATCAGCCCCAGCATTTT. This translates into CASSLPGRDQPQHF.

The chain carries TRBV27 and TRBJ1-5; 7 nucleotides match TRBD1. The germline gives CDR1 MNHEY, CDR2 SMNVEV (reference sequence). The CDR3 runs 15 residues. Trimming removed 9 bases from V and 9 bases from J; junction bases left unmatched: 17. DNA for the CDR3: TGTGCCAGTGGGACACTTGGAGGGGGCGAACGGCCCCAGCATTTT. This codes for CASGTLGGGERPQHF.